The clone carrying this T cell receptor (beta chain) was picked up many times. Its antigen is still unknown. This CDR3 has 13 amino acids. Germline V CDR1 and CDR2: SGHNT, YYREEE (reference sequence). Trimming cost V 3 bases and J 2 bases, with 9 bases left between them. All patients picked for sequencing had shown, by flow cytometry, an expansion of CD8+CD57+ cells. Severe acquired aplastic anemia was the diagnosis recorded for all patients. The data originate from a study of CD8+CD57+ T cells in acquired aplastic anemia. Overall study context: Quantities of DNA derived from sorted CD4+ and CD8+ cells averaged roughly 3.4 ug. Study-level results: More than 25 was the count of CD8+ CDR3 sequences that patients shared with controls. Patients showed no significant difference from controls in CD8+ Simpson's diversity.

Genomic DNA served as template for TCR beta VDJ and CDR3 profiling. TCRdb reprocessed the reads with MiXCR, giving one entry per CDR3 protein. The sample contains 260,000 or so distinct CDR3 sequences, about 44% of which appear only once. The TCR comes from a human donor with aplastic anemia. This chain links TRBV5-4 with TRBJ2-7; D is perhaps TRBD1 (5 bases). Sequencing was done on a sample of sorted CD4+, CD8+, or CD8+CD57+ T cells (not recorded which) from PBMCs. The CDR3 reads CASSSDRPYEQYF. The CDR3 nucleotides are TGTGCCAGCAGCTCCGACAGACCCTACGAGCAGTACTTC.